What follows are 5 T cell receptor beta chains derived from one specimen sequenced in a study of neurological immune-mediated disorders. Time point meaning: longitudinal time-point 2. TCRdb recomputed calls from the 5' RACE reads with MiXCR, one row per CDR3 protein. The sample comprises approximately 85,000 distinct CDR3 sequences, over 10% of which are singletons, and under 6% rests with the top ten. What was sequenced was PBMCs. The receptor set was obtained from a female donor with HTLV-1-associated myelopathy (HAM/TSP).

This clonotype has at least ten counts. The rearrangement uses TRBV18 and TRBJ1-1, with D possibly TRBD1 on 5 matching bases. This CDR3 contains 15 residues. V was shortened by 2 bases and J by 0 bases, with 10 bases between the two germline ends. Per germline, CDR1 KGHSH and CDR2 LQKENI. The CDR3 reads CASSPDRPLNTEAFF. CDR3 coding DNA: TGTGCCAGCTCACCAGACAGACCATTGAACACTGAAGCTTTCTTT.

Ten or more counts support this clonotype. The CDR3 is CASSFWTGGDTEAFF. The CDR3 nucleotides are TGTGCCAGCAGTTTTTGGACAGGGGGTGACACTGAAGCTTTCTTT. This chain links TRBV12-3 or TRBV12-4 with TRBJ1-1; TRBD1 matches at 10 bases. This CDR3 is built from 15 residues. Losses at the gene ends were 3 bases for V and 3 bases for J; bases not matched to a gene: 4.

This clonotype was recorded a few times. This may stem from a read error, because a much larger clone lies one nucleotide away. The CDR3 coding sequence is TGCAGTGCTAGAGATAAGGCAGACGAGCAGTACTTC. It codes for CSARDKADEQYF. The chain combines TRBV20-1 with TRBJ2-7; no definite D call. CDR1 is DFQATT, CDR2 SNEGSKA, per germline (reference sequence). The V end was cut by 0 bases, the J end by 5 bases, with 8 bases between. CDR3 size: 12 residues.

This clonotype was seen at least ten times. The V and J genes are TRBV12-3 or TRBV12-4 and TRBJ2-7; no definite D call. The CDR3 length is 12 residues. Trimming removed 6 bases at V and 0 bases at J, with 6 bases between. This CDR3 reads CASSQNSYEQYF. The CDR3 region has the DNA TGTGCCAGCAGCCAAAACTCCTACGAGCAGTACTTC.

Worth noting for this clonotype: This could be a read error, since a much larger clone is one nucleotide away. This rearrangement joins TRBV20-1 to TRBJ2-3, with 10 bases matching TRBD2. CDR3 length equals 18 residues. CDR1 DFQATT and CDR2 SNEGSKA come from the germline V gene (reference sequence). Here the CDR3 DNA reads TGCAGTGCTAGAGACCTTTTAAGCACTAGCGGGGCCACATATACGCAGTATTTT. It specifies CSARDLLSTSGATYTQYF.